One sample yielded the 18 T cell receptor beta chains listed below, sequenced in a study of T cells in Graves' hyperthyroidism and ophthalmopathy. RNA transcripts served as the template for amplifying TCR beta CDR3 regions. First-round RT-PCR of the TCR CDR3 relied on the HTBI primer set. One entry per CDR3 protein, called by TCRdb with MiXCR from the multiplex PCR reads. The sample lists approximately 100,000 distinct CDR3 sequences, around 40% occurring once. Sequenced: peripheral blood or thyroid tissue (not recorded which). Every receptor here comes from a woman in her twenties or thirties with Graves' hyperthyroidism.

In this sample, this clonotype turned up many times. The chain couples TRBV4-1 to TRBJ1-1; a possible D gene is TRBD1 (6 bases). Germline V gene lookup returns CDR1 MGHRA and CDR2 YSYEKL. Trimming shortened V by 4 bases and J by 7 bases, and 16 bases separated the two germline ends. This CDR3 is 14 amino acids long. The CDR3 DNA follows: TGCGCCAGCAGCCTTACGGGGGGCAGGGGTGAAGCTTTCTTT. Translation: CASSLTGGRGEAFF.

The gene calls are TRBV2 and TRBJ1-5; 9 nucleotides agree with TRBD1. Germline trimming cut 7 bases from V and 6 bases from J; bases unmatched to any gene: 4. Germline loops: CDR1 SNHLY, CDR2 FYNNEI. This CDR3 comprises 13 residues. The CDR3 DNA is TGTGCCAGCACGGGACAGGGAGGTCAGCCCCAGCATTTT. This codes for CASTGQGGQPQHF.

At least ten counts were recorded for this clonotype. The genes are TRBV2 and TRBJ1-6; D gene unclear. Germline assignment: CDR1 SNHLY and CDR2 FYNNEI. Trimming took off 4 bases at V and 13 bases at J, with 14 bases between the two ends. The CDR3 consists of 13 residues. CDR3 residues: CASSASPAEPLHF. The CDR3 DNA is TGTGCCAGCAGTGCGTCCCCAGCTGAGCCCCTCCACTTT.

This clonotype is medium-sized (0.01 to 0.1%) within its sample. In DNA, the CDR3 is TGTGCCAGCAGCCTGACAGCAAGCTCCTACGAGCAGTACTTC. This sequence encodes CASSLTASSYEQYF. The chain links TRBV7-2 to TRBJ2-7, with D perhaps matching TRBD1 (5 bases). Trimming pared 5 bases from V and 0 bases from J, leaving 11 bases between. Germline V lookup: CDR1 SGHTA, CDR2 FQGNSA. There are 14 residues in the CDR3.

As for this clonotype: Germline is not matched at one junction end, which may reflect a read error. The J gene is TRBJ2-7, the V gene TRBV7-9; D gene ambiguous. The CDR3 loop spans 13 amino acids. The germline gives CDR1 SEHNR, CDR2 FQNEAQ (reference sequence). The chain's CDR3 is CANSPRWSYGQYF. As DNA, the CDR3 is TGTGCCAACAGCCCCCGGTGGTCCTACGGGCAGTACTTC. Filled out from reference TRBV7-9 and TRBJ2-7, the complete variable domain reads DTGVSQNPRHKITKRGQNVTFRCDPISEHNRLYWYRQTLGQGPEFLTYFQNEAQLEKSRLLSDRFSAERPKGSFSTLEIQRTEQGDSAMYLCANSPRWSYGQYFGPGTRLTVT.

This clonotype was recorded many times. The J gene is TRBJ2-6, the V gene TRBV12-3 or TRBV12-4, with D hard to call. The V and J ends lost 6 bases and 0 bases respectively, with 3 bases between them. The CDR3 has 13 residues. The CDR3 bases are TGTGCCAGCAGGCTCTCTGGGGCCAACGTCCTGACTTTC. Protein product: CASRLSGANVLTF.

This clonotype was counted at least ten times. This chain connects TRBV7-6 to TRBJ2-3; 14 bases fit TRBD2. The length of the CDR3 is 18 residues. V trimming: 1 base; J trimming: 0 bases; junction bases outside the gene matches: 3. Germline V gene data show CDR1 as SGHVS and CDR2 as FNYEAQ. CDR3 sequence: CASSLGLAGGPSTDTQYF. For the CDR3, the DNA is TGTGCCAGCAGCTTAGGACTAGCGGGAGGGCCTAGCACAGATACGCAGTATTTT.

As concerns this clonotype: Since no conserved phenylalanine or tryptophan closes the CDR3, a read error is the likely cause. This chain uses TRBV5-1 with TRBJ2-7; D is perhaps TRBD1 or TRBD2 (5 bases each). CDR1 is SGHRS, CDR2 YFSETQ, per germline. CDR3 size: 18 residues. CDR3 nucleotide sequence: TGTGCCAGCAGTCTACGGGGCACAAGGATAGGTCGGCACTACGAGCAGTACTCC. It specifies CASSLRGTRIGRHYEQYS.

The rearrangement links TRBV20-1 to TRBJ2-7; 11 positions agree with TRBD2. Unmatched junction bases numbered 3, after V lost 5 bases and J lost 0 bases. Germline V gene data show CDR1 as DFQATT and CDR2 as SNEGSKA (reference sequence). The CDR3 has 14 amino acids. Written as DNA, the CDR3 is TGCAGTGCTCTTAGCGGGAGGGTCTCCTACGAGCAGTACTTC. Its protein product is CSALSGRVSYEQYF.

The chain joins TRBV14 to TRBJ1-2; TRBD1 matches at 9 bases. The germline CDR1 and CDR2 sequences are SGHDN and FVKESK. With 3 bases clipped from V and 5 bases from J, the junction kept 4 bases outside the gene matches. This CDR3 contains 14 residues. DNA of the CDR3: TGTGCCAGCAGCCACCGGGACAGGGAGTATGGCTACACCTTC. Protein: CASSHRDREYGYTF.

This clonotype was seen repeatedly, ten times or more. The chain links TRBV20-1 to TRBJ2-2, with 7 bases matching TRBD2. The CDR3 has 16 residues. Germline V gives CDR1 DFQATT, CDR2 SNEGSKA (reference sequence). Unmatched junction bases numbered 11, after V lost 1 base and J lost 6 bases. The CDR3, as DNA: TGCAGTGCTAGAGTTCTCGGCGGGAGAAGGGCCGGGGAGCTGTTTTTT. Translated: CSARVLGGRRAGELFF.

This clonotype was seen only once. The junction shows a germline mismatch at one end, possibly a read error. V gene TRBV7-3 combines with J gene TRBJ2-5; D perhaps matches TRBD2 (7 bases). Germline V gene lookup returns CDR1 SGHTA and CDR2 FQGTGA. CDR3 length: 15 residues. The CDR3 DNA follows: TGCGCCAGCAGCCGACGACAGGCCTGCGGGGGGACCCAGTACTTC. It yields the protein CASSRRQACGGTQYF.

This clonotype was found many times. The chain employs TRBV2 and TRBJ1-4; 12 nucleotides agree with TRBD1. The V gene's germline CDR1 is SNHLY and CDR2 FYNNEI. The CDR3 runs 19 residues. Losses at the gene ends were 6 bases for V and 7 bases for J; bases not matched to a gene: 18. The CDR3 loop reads CASSETGTGGARGGEKLFF. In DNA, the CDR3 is TGTGCCAGCAGCGAAACCGGGACAGGGGGCGCGAGGGGTGGTGAAAAACTGTTTTTT.

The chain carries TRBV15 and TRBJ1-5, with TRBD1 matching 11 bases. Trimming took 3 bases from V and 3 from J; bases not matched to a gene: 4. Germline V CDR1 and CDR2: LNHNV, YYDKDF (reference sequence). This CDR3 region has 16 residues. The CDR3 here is CATSSSGQGDNQPQHF. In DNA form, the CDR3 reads TGTGCCACCAGCAGCTCGGGACAGGGGGACAATCAGCCCCAGCATTTT. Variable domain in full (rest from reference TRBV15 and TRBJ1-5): DAMVIQNPRYQVTQFGKPVTLSCSQTLNHNVMYWYQQKSSQAPKLLFHYYDKDFNNEADTPDNFQSRRPNTSFCFLDIRSPGLGDTAMYLCATSSSGQGDNQPQHFGDGTRLSIL.

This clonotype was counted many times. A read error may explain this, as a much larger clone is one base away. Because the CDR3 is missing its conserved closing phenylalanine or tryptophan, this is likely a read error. DNA of the CDR3: TGCAGTGCCACCGGGACAGACCAAGAGACCCAGTACCTC. Translation gives CSATGTDQETQYL. The chain recombines TRBV20-1 with TRBJ2-5; 7 bases line up with TRBD1. Trimming removed 6 bases from V and 0 bases from J; junction bases left unmatched: 4. There are 13 residues in the CDR3. CDR1 DFQATT and CDR2 SNEGSKA come from the germline V gene (reference sequence).

The CDR3 DNA sequence: TGTGCCAGCAGCGCGAGGGGGCTGGAGGGGTACCAAGAGACCCAGTACTTC. Translation gives CASSARGLEGYQETQYF. The chain carries TRBV7-9 and TRBJ2-5; D is possibly TRBD1 (7 bases). V lost 5 bases to trimming and J lost 0 bases, with 19 bases between them. Germline V gene data show CDR1 as SEHNR and CDR2 as FQNEAQ (reference sequence). This CDR3 region has 17 residues.

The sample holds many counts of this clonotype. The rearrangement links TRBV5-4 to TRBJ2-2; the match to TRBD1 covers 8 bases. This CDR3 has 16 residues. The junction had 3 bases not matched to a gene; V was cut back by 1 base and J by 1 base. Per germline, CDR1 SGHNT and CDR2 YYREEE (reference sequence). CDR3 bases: TGTGCCAGCAGCTTGACCGGGACAGGGAACACCGGGGAGCTGTTTTTT. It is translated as CASSLTGTGNTGELFF. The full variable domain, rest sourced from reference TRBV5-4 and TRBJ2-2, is ETGVTQSPTHLIKTRGQQVTLRCSSQSGHNTVSWYQQALGQGPQFIFQYYREEENGRGNFPPRFSGLQFPNYSSELNVNALELDDSALYLCASSLTGTGNTGELFFGEGSRLTVL.

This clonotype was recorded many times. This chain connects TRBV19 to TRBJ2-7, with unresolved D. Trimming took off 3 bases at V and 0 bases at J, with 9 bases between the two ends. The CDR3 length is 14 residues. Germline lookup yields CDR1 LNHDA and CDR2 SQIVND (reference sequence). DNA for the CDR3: TGTGCCAGTAGTATCCGGTTCCGCTCCTACGAGCAGTACTTC. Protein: CASSIRFRSYEQYF. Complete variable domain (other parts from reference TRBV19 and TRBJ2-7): DGGITQSPKYLFRKEGQNVTLSCEQNLNHDAMYWYRQDPGQGLRLIYYSQIVNDFQKGDIAEGYSVSREKKESFPLTVTSAQKNPTAFYLCASSIRFRSYEQYFGPGTRLTVT.